This TCR beta chain was profiled in a study of control samples from healthy donors and cancer patients. The germline V and J ends were trimmed by 6 bases and 5 bases, with 11 bases remaining between them. Germline-derived CDR1 and CDR2 are ENHRY and SYGVKD. CDR3 length equals 13 residues. Assay: immunoSEQ multiplex PCR; the TCRdb copy retains only in-frame clones and omits some. Of some 71,000 clones in the sample, about 90% were seen once. The clonotype was recovered from a woman aged 45 to 65 with head and neck cancer. V is TRBV10-3 and J is TRBJ2-1; possible D gene TRBD1, 6 bases. The sequenced material came from PBMCs. In DNA form, the CDR3 reads TGTGCCATCAGCACTACAGGGAACAATGAGCAGTTCTTC. Translating it yields CAISTTGNNEQFF.